This T cell receptor (beta chain) was recorded in a study of T cell responses to AZD1222 COVID-19 vaccine. Repertoires were generated with immunoSEQ multiplex PCR, while TCRdb's copy carries only in-frame clones and drops some. The sample holds 100,000 to 150,000 clones, 85% to 90% seen once. The CDR3 covers 13 residues. The germline gives CDR1 SGDLS, CDR2 YYNGEE. The V end lost 0 bases, the J end lost 5 bases, and 8 bases lay between the germline ends. The sample here was peripheral blood, taken 28 days after the second AZD1222 dose. The chain couples TRBV9 to TRBJ1-2, with D unclear. The sequence was obtained from an adult who received the AZD1222 COVID-19 vaccine. Here the CDR3 reads CASSVGGGYGYTF. The CDR3 nucleotides are TGTGCCAGCAGCGTAGGGGGAGGGTATGGCTACACCTTC.